The clone carrying this T cell receptor beta chain occurred a few times. The antigen remains undetermined. This record comes from a study of T cell repertoires in cytomegalovirus infection. General study points: It was HLA-C-restricted CMV-specific TCR beta clonotypes that dominated the response ex vivo.

MiXCR was run by TCRdb on the reads, yielding one entry per CDR3 protein. The data show about 920,000 distinct CDR3 sequences, about 33% seen once. This specimen was cultured CD8+ T cells from PBMCs, taken from culture after CMV antigen stimulation. This receptor was taken from a human donor in good health (CMV status not recorded). Some clones in this sample may be carry-over from other donors' samples.

CDR3 nucleotides: TGTGCCACAACCGGGGACAGGGGGCCCTACGAGCAGTACTTC. Protein sequence: CATTGDRGPYEQYF. The chain uses TRBV7-4 and TRBJ2-7; 12 nucleotides line up with TRBD1. The CDR3 sequence is 14 residues long. Germline lookup yields CDR1 SGHVT and CDR2 SQSDAQ. The J segment lost 2 bases and the V segment lost 10 bases, leaving 6 bases of the junction unmatched. Full variable domain (rest looked up from reference TRBV7-4 and TRBJ2-7): GAGVSQSPRYKVAKRGRDVALRCDSISGHVTLYWYRQTLGQGSEVLTYSQSDAQRDKSGRPSGRFSAERPERSVSTLKIQRTEQGDSAVYLCATTGDRGPYEQYFGPGTRLTVT.